This T cell receptor beta chain was recorded in a study of beta chain features in type 1 diabetes. Broader study findings: When Type 1 diabetes patients were examined, their TCRB CDR3s proved moderately but significantly shorter in all four CD4+ subsets. cDNA-based reads could over-represent cells with high TCR expression.

The study reverse transcribed the entire isolated RNA, so it sequenced expressed TCRB transcripts. Clones were sequenced by immunoSEQ multiplex PCR, and TCRdb holds only the in-frame ones, with some missing. The sample has roughly 300,000 clones, around 9.7% seen once. This clone has only a few counts. Its antigen is as yet unknown. This TCR was recovered from a man aged 25-45 years with type 1 diabetes. Input material: central memory CD4+ T cells from blood.

In nucleotides, the CDR3 is TGTGCCTGCAACCAGGGAGTGGATGGCTACACCTTC. It yields the protein CACNQGVDGYTF. The chain couples TRBV30 to TRBJ1-2, with a possible D match to TRBD1 (5 bases). Germline V gene sequence: CDR1 GTSNPN, CDR2 SVGIG (reference sequence). The CDR3 is 12 amino acids. V shed 6 bases and J shed 6 bases, with 14 bases lying between them.